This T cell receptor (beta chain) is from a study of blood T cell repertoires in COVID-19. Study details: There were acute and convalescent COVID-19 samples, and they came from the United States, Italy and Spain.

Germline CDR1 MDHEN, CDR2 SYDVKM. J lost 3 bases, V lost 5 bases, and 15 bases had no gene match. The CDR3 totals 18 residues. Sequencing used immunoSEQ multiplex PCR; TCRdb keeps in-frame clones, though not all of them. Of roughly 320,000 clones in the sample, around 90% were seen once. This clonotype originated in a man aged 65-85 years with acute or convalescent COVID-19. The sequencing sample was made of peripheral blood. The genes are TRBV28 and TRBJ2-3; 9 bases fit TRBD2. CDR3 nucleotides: TGTGCCAGCAGTACTCGCGGGGGGGCCGGTTCTCCAACAGATACGCAGTATTTT. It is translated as CASSTRGGAGSPTDTQYF.